This T cell receptor (beta chain) was identified during a study of graft-versus-host responses after intestinal transplantation (dated by TCRdb to the early 2020s). Some background on the complete study: Multivisceral, liver-intestinal, or isolated intestinal transplants were received by the recipients. A cohort of about two dozen intestinal transplant recipients, including one retransplant, was enrolled, and a few patients lacking pretransplant specimens were excluded. To identify alloreactive clones, pre-transplant mixed lymphocyte reaction products were sequenced and then compared with unstimulated pre-transplant donor and recipient T cells. Samples from a few later patients were sequenced in-house on an Illumina MiSeq with MiXCR processing rather than by the commercial service. Every recipient was given anti-thymocyte globulin induction, then maintenance tacrolimus and steroids for 2 to 4 years. After intestinal transplantation, graft-versus-host and host-versus-graft alloreactive T cell clones in the graft, circulation and bone marrow were tracked using bulk TCR-beta CDR3 sequencing. Donor T cell macrochimerism was defined as a peak of at least 4% donor T cells among recipient peripheral blood mononuclear cells. The investigation overall reported the following: The relatively low number and heterogeneity of intestinal transplant patients limited the conclusions. GvH clones were detected in recipient bone marrow, and some appeared earlier in ileal mucosa or blood, consistent with an intestinal mucosal origin. Early after transplant, peak levels of circulating GvH clones were associated with declines in HvG clones. High GvH to HvG T cell clonal ratios were observed in the allografts of patients with donor T cell macrochimerism.

Read against the paper, the sample's time point label means: cells obtained before transplantation from donor or recipient. CD3+CD4+ and CD3+CD8+ populations were FACS-sorted from unstimulated pre-transplant donor and recipient cells taken from spleen or lymph nodes. Worth noting for this clone: No antigen is known for it. No base qualities exist here, and no much larger clone lies one base off it.

Library prep was done by the immunoSEQ multiplex PCR assay. For most patients, genomic DNA was isolated using the Qiagen DNeasy Blood and Tissue Kit and was shipped frozen to Adaptive Biotechnologies for TCR sequencing. Adaptive Biotechnologies carried out high-throughput TCR-beta CDR3 sequencing of genomic DNA for most patients. Concerning the study's data processing: Adaptive's ImmunoSEQ software supplied the TCR sequencing data for around 19 patients, while MiXCR and VDJtools were used to process a few other patients. CD4 versus CD8 sorting errors were corrected by removing sequences found in both subsets at a frequency ratio below 5:1. Because the origin of CDR3 nucleotide sequences shared between donor and recipient could not be assigned, those sequences were removed. To count as alloreactive, a clone needed at least 2-fold expansion over unstimulated cells and a minimum CFSE-low frequency of 0.002% (template counts) or 0.001% (read counts). Mappable clones were those detected in sequenced pre-transplant spleen, lymph node, or MLR CFSE-low populations of the donor or recipient. Cumulative frequency of alloreactive clones was calculated as a percentage of all sequences weighted by copy number. This immuneACCESS table, as held by TCRdb, lists in-frame sequences with V and J called but not all clones. Of the missing ones, under half trace to an unresolved V gene in checked studies; the others have no known cause. V, J and clone size were drawn from that table, and D and trimming were deduced from the DNA. Counted in this sample were approximately 86,000 clones; 91% of them appeared once. In total, the top ten clones hold 0.1% of the sample.

This TCR was recovered from a human donor who received an intestinal transplant. Sequencing was performed on unstimulated CD4+ T cells sorted from spleen or lymph node cells, taken before intestinal transplant.

The CDR3 protein is CASRRDRRLANYGYTF. The DNA sequence is TGTGCCAGCAGACGGGACAGGCGGTTAGCTAACTATGGCTACACCTTC. This receptor chain uses TRBV2 and TRBJ1-2; 8 junctional bases match TRBD1. The germline V gene yields SNHLY for CDR1 and FYNNEI for CDR2. Trimmed from V: 6 bases; trimmed from J: 0 bases; junction bases lacking a gene match: 9. CDR3 length: 16 amino acids, cysteine to phenylalanine. Of the read, only the CDR3 DNA is kept; its 48 bases are in frame from base 1.